This entry concerns a single T cell receptor beta chain. Its antigen is not identified. Per the germline V gene, CDR1 is LNHNV and CDR2 is YYDKDF (reference sequence). The CDR3 loop spans 14 amino acids. The V and J ends lost 4 bases and 2 bases respectively, with 11 bases between them. This sample is drawn from a study of CD8+CD57+ T cells in acquired aplastic anemia. Study-wide background: The sorted CD4+ and CD8+ cells yielded an average approximately 3.2 ug of DNA. Mean read depth for CD4+ cells from healthy donors was around 9.9 million.

It was genomic DNA that served as the template for profiling TCR beta VDJ and CDR3. TCRdb itself ran the reads through MiXCR, one entry per CDR3 protein. The profile covers 110,000 or so distinct CDR3 sequences, with around 49% appearing a single time and about a third taken by the ten largest. Findings and caveats of the study: Patients had about 31 CD8+ CDR3 sequences in common with controls (the shared set). In CD8+ cells, Simpson's diversity showed no significant difference between patients and controls.

The chain has TRBV15 and TRBJ1-2; D unresolved. This clonotype was sampled from a human donor in good health, serving as a control. Sequences were obtained from sorted CD4+, CD8+, or CD8+CD57+ T cells (not recorded which) from PBMCs. CDR3 bases: TGTGCCACCAGCACAACTCTGAGGAACTATGGCTACACCTTC. This sequence encodes CATSTTLRNYGYTF.